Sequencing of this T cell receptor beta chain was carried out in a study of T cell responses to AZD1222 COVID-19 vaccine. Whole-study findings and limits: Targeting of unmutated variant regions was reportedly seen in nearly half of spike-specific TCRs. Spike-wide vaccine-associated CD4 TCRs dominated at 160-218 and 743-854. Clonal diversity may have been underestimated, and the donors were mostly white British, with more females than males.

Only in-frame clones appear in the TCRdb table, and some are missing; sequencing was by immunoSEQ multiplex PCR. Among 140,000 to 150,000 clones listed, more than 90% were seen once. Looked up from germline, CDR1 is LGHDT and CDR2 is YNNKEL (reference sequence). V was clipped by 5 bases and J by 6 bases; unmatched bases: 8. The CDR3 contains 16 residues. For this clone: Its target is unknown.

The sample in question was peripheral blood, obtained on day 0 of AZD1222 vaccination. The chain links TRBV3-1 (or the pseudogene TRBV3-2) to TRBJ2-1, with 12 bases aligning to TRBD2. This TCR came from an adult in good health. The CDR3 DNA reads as TGTGCCAGCAGCTTTCTCCCTAGCGGGAGGGGCAATGAGCAGTTCTTC. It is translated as CASSFLPSGRGNEQFF.